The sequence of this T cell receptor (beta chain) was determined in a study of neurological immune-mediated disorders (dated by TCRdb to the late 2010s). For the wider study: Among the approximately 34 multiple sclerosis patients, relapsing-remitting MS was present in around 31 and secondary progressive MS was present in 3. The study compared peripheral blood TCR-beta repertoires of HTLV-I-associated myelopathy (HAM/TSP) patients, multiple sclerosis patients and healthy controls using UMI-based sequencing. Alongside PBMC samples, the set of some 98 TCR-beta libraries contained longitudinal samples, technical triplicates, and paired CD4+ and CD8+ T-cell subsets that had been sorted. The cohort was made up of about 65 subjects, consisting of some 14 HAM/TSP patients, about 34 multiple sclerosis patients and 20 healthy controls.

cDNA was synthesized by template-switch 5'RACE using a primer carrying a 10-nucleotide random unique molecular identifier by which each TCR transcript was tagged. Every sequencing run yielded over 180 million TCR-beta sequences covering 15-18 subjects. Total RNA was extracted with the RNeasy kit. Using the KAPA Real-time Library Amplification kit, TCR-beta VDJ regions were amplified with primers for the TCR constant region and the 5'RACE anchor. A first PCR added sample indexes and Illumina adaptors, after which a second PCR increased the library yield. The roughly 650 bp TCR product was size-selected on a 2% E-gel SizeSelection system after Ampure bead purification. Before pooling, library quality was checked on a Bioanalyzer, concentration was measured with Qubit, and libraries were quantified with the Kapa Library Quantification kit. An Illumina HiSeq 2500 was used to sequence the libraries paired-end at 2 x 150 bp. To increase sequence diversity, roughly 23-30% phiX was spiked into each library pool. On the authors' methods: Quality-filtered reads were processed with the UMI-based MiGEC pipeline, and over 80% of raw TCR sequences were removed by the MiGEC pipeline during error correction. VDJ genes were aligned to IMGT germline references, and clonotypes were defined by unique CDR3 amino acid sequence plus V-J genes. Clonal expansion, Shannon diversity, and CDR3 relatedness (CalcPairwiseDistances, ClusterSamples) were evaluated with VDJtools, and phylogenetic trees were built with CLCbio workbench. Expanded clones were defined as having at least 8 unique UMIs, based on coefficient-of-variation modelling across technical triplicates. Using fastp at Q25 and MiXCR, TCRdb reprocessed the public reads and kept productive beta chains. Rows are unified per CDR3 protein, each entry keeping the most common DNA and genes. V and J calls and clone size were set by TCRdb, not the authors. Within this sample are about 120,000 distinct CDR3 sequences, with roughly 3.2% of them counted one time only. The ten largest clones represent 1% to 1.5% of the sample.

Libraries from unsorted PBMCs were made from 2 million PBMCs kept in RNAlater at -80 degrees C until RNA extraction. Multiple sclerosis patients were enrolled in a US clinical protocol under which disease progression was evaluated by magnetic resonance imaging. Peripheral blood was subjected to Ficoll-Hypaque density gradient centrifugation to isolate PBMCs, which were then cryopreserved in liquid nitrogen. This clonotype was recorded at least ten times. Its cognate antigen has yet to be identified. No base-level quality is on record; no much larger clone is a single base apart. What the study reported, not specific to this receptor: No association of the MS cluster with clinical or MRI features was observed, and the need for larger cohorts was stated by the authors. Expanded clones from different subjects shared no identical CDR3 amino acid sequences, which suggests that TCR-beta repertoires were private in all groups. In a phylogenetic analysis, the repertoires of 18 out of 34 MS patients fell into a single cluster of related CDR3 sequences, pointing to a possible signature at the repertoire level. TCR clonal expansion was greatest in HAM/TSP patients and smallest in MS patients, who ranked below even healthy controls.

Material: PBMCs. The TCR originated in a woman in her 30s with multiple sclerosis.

The CDR3 protein sequence reads: CASSTLDWYLETQYF. In nucleotide form, the sequence is TGCGCCAGCAGCACTCTCGACTGGTACCTAGAGACCCAGTACTTC. The chain couples TRBV5-1 to TRBJ2-5; a confident D gene designation cannot be given. The CDR3 has 15 amino acids, counting the end cysteine and phenylalanine. CDR3 DNA is the only sequence kept; it has 45 bases, read in frame from the first base. V gives up 4 bases and J gives up 4 bases, and the segment between their germline ends measures 17 bases. The germline V gene specifies SGHRS as CDR1 and YFSETQ as CDR2.